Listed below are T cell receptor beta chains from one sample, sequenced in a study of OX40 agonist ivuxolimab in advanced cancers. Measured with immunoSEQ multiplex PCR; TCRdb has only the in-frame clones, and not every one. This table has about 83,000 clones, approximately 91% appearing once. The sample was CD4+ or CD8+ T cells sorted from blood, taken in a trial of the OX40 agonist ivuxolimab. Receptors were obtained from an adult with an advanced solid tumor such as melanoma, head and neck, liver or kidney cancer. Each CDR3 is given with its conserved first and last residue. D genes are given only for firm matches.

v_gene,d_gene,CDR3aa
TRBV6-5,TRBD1,CASSLETGAPPVYEFF
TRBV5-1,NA,CASSGGLLPGTEAFF
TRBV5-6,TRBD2,CASSLLAGDWDNEQFF
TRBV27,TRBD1,CASSSTGTGGGEQFF
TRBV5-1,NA,CASNLGQGNTGELFF
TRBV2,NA,CASSSQGTEAFF
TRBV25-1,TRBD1,CASRQTGDNQPQHF
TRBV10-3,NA,CAISEDYTNYGYTF
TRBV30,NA,CAWNPGGDEKLFF
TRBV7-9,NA,CASILQGTSGTEAFF
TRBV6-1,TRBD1,CASSDVGTEAFF
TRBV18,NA,CASSPREGAYEQYF
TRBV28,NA,CASSLLLEQYF
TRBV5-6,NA,CATARGSSTGELFF
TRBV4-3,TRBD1,CASSQLTGTVSPDTQYF
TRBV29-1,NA,CSVSQGGLEQYF
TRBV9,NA,CASSDLDGINQPQHF
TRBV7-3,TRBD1,CASSSGQGGTGELFF
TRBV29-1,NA,CSVRRDNNSPLHF
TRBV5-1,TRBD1,CASNGQGNTEAFF
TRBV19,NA,CASSIDQAGDTQYF
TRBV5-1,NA,CASSPGRGEQFF
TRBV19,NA,CASSPGSGANVLTF
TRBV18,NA,CASSPPGRGGEGFF
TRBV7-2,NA,CASSPLQLPTNEQFF
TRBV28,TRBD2,CASHPSGTYEQYF
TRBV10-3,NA,CAISELGAGQPQHF
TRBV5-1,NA,CASSLGTANYGYTF
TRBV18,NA,CASSPGWQGLNEQFF
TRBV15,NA,CATSRDYWEGTDTQYF
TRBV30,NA,CAWSVRGPYGYTF
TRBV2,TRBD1,CASTEGGREKLFF
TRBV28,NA,CASSFGAYEQYF
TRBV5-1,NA,CASATVGSEKLFF
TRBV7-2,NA,CASSLAVEWNTIYF
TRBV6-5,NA,CASSSQGNTIYF
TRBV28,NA,CASSLGGPTPYEQYF
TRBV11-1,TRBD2,CASSLDGLAGDMEFF
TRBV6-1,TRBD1,CASTSRGREKLFF
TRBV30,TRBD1,CAWSELHTGEIPQYF
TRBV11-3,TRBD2,CASSLELAGLNEQFF
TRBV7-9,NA,CASSFGTGQTDTQYF
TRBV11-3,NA,CASSLNGEYEQYF
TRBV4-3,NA,CASSQDPQGAYGYTF
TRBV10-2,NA,CASTRTTNEQFF
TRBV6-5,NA,CASSLQGTGNQPQHF
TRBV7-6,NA,CASSPFLLGGYTF
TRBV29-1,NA,CSVGGASTDTQYF
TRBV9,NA,CASSSGDGNTIYF
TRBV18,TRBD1,CASSPQGTEGSQYF
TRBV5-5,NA,CASSPLQGPGRQYF
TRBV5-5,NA,CASSLATNTEAFF
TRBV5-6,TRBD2,CASSLSGGGSTQYF
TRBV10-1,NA,CASSEAGLQPQHF
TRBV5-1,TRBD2,CASSLVSGQKETQYF
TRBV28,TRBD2,CASTSGLAGVYEQYF
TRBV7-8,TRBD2,CASSLGLAGTYEQYF